Below, one T cell receptor (beta chain) is given with its context. Antigen specificity is unknown. The data are from a study of shared clonotypes between healthy human individuals. Study-level findings and limits: Researchers found naive subsets generally carried larger estimated richness than memory subsets. The sampled material consisted only of blood, and tissue repertoires are likely to differ. Non-shared clonotypes showed lower generation probabilities than clonotypes common to all four donors.

The V gene lost 8 bases and the J gene lost 5 bases, with 7 bases spanning the gap. Germline lookup yields CDR1 SNHLY and CDR2 FYNNEI. This CDR3 has 12 residues. Some clones are missing from TCRdb's copy, which holds only in-frame ones; the method was immunoSEQ multiplex PCR. The table shows 2 million to 3 million clones, with under 95% occurring only once. The chain carries TRBV2 and TRBJ1-6, with D tentatively TRBD1 (5 bases). This receptor was identified in a man younger than 35 in good health. Some clones in this sample may be carry-over from other donors' samples. Material for sequencing was naive CD4+ T cells from PBMCs. This sample's subset: CD45RA+ positively selected. CDR3 in amino acids: CASLQDNSPLHF. In DNA, the CDR3 is TGTGCCAGCCTACAGGATAATTCACCCCTCCACTTT.